This TCR beta chain originates from a study of blood T cell repertoires in COVID-19. The data were produced by immunoSEQ multiplex PCR, yet TCRdb's version contains in-frame clones alone and is incomplete. The data contain tens of thousands of clones, approximately 77% of them seen just once; the ten biggest clones take up about 34%. The germline V gene has CDR1 SGHRS and CDR2 YFSETQ. After removal of 4 bases from V and 6 bases from J, the junction contained 5 bases not matched to a gene. CDR3 length: 14 residues. Sequencing used peripheral blood. The chain couples TRBV5-1 to TRBJ2-2; 8 bases align to TRBD1. This receptor was identified in a human donor in a cohort sampled during active COVID-19. The CDR3 is CASSPGQGPGELFF. For the CDR3, the DNA is TGCGCCAGCAGCCCCGGACAGGGCCCCGGGGAGCTGTTTTTT. Filled out from reference TRBV5-1 and TRBJ2-2, the complete variable domain reads KAGVTQTPRYLIKTRGQQVTLSCSPISGHRSVSWYQQTPGQGLQFLFEYFSETQRNKGNFPGRFSGRQFSNSRSEMNVSTLELGDSALYLCASSPGQGPGELFFGEGSRLTVL.